What follows is one T cell receptor beta chain and its context. Its antigen is still unknown. The protocol was immunoSEQ multiplex PCR, while the TCRdb copy is restricted to in-frame clones and leaves out a portion. The table has approximately 190,000 clones, 85% to 95% seen once. These data are taken from a study of T cell responses to AZD1222 COVID-19 vaccine. Regarding the study as a whole: White British people made up most donors, females outnumbered males, and clonal diversity was possibly underestimated. Among vaccine-associated CD4 TCRs, coverage spanned spike, with dominance at 160-218 and 743-854. The study found Spike-specific TCR breadth and depth rose after two AZD1222 doses. Sampled repertoires all dated from after the peak T cell response.

Germline CDR1 is SGHTA and CDR2 is FQGTGA. V was trimmed by 5 bases and J by 4 bases, leaving 17 bases between them. There are 16 residues in the CDR3. The sample was peripheral blood, taken on day 0 of AZD1222 vaccination. This clonotype was sampled from an adult in good health. V gene TRBV7-3 combines with J gene TRBJ2-2; D is ambiguous. The CDR3 reads CASSANQLSGTGELFF. CDR3 nucleotides: TGTGCCAGCAGCGCCAATCAGCTATCGGGCACCGGGGAGCTGTTTTTT.